This TCR beta chain was obtained from a study of blood T cell repertoires in COVID-19. Whole-study context: Some COVID-19 samples were acute and others convalescent; all came from the United States, Italy and Spain. T cells, B-cell-depleted T cells, or PBMCs provided the cDNA or gDNA that served as material.

As processed by the authors: Reference gene primer amplification gave estimated nucleated cell counts. Libraries were prepared by immunoSEQ multiplex PCR; TCRdb keeps only in-frame clonotypes and omits some of them. V and J calls and clone size come straight from that table; D and trimming were deduced from the DNA. The profile covers 61,000 or so clones, with more than 70% appearing a single time and 20% to 25% taken by the ten largest. CDR3 length: 16 residues. The germline V gene has CDR1 LNHDA and CDR2 SQIVND (reference sequence). With 6 bases removed from V and 0 bases from J, the gap between germline ends came to 15 bases.

Sequencing used peripheral blood. The source of this sequence is a woman aged 50 to 60 with active or convalescent COVID-19. This chain uses TRBV19 with TRBJ2-1; D is perhaps TRBD2 (5 bases). CDR3 region: CASRPFSAGSYNEQFF. CDR3 sequence (DNA): TGTGCCAGTAGACCCTTTAGCGCCGGCTCCTACAATGAGCAGTTCTTC.